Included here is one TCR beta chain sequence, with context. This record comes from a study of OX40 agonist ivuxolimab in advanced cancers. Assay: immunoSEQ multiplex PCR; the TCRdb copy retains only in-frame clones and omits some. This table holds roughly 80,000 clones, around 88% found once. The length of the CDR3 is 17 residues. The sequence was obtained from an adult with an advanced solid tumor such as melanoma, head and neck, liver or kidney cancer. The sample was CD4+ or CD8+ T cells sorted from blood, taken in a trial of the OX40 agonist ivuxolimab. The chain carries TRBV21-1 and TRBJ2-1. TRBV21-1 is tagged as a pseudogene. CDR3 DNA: TGTGCCAGCAGCAAACTGGGCCGGCCTAGCTCCTACAATGAGCAGTTCTTC. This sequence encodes CASSKLGRPSSYNEQFF.